The TCR beta chain under discussion was sequenced for a study of cytomegalovirus exposure and HLA in healthy donors. Broader study findings: Reports indicated that the classifier achieved high specificity and sensitivity in diagnosing cytomegalovirus status. Within the data, a cluster of highly shared sequence variants was likely a sequencing artifact.

At collection, donors were nominally healthy, but unrecorded immune exposures were probable. This PCR relied on a set of 60 Vbeta primers and 13 Jbeta primers. This table comes from immunoSEQ multiplex PCR, and its TCRdb copy is limited to in-frame clones, with some not included. The sample has 150,000 to 200,000 clones; around 81% are singletons. This CDR3 has 15 residues. Deletions cut 6 bases from V and 4 bases from J, with 16 bases between. Germline-derived CDR1 and CDR2 are SGHVS and FNYEAQ. Regarding this clone: Antigen specificity is unknown.

The TCR sequence derives from a woman between 18 and 29 years old in good health and CMV-seropositive. The source material was PBMCs. The chain combines TRBV7-6 with TRBJ1-5; possible D gene TRBD1, 6 bases. The CDR3 DNA sequence: TGTGCCAGCAGTCGCGGACAGTCTCCTAATCAGCCCCAGCATTTT. It translates to CASSRGQSPNQPQHF. The full variable domain, in which reference TRBV7-6 and TRBJ1-5 provide the parts outside the CDR3, is GAGVSQSPRYKVTKRGQDVALRCDPISGHVSLYWYRQALGQGPEFLTYFNYEAQQDKSGLPNDRFSAERPEGSISTLTIQRTEQRDSAMYRCASSRGQSPNQPQHFGDGTRLSIL.